A single sample is the source of the 30 T cell receptor beta chains below, sequenced in a study of shared clonotypes between healthy human individuals. Repertoires were generated with immunoSEQ multiplex PCR, while TCRdb's copy carries only in-frame clones and drops some. Among around 2.5 million clones listed, 93% were seen once. Sequencing input: naive CD4+ T cells from PBMCs. Subset reported: CD45RA+ positively selected. The source is a man aged 18 to 30 in good health. Some clones in this sample may be carry-over from other donors' samples.

V gene TRBV16 combines with J gene TRBJ2-7, with 10 bases identical to TRBD1. Looked up from germline, CDR1 is KGHSY and CDR2 is FQNENV. With 2 bases clipped from V and 6 bases from J, the junction kept 4 bases outside the gene matches. The CDR3 runs 14 residues. The CDR3 bases are TGTGCCAGCAGCCAAAGGGACAGGGGTGGCGAGCAGTACTTC. Its translation: CASSQRDRGGEQYF.

J is TRBJ2-5 and V is TRBV9; D is uncertain. This CDR3 is built from 14 residues. V lost 0 bases and J lost 5, with 11 bases in between. Per germline, CDR1 SGDLS and CDR2 YYNGEE. The CDR3 DNA reads TGTGCCAGCAGCGTAGTAATGGGGTCTGAGACCCAGTACTTC. Amino acid sequence: CASSVVMGSETQYF.

This clone showed up just a few times. At the DNA level, this CDR3 is encoded by other sequences in the same sample as well. The J gene is TRBJ2-3, the V gene TRBV9; D is possibly TRBD1 or TRBD2 (6 bases each). The CDR3 has 15 residues. V was cut by 1 base and J by 0 bases, with 9 bases left in between. Germline assignment: CDR1 SGDLS and CDR2 YYNGEE. In DNA, the CDR3 is TGTGCCAGCAGCGTAAGGGGGACTAGCACAGATACGCAGTATTTT. It translates to CASSVRGTSTDTQYF.

This sequence joins TRBV5-1 and TRBJ2-7, with a possible D match to TRBD2 (6 bases). V lost 4 bases and J 1 base, leaving 15 bases between the germline ends. This CDR3 contains 15 residues. Per germline, CDR1 SGHRS and CDR2 YFSETQ. CDR3 sequence: CASSRVGGDSYEQYF. The DNA of the CDR3 is TGCGCCAGCAGCCGAGTGGGGGGTGATTCCTACGAGCAGTACTTC.

The rearrangement joins TRBV2 to TRBJ1-5, with unresolved D. Germline values: CDR1 SNHLY, CDR2 FYNNEI. This CDR3 region has 14 residues. V was pared by 0 bases and J by 9 bases, with 12 bases between. The CDR3 is CASSEASGHRPQHF. CDR3 DNA: TGTGCCAGCAGTGAAGCAAGCGGGCATCGGCCCCAGCATTTT.

The chain carries TRBV9 and TRBJ1-1; D not resolved. The CDR3 spans 15 residues. The V gene lost 0 bases and the J gene lost 2 bases, with 11 bases spanning the gap. The V gene's germline CDR1 is SGDLS and CDR2 YYNGEE. In DNA form, the CDR3 reads TGTGCCAGCAGCGTAGATTCGCGGATCAACACTGAAGCTTTCTTT. Translation gives CASSVDSRINTEAFF. The whole variable domain, filled in from reference TRBV9 and TRBJ1-1, reads DSGVTQTPKHLITATGQRVTLRCSPRSGDLSVYWYQQSLDQGLQFLIQYYNGEERAKGNILERFSAQQFPDLHSELNLSSLELGDSALYFCASSVDSRINTEAFFGQGTRLTVV.

The V and J genes are TRBV30 and TRBJ1-4; D is possibly TRBD1 (5 bases). CDR1 and CDR2 from the germline V gene are GTSNPN and SVGIG (reference sequence). Deletions cut 2 bases from V and 4 bases from J, with 11 bases between. The CDR3 is 14 amino acids. CDR3 sequence (DNA): TGTGCCTGGAGTCCGACAGAGGTTAATGAAAAACTGTTTTTT. It yields the protein CAWSPTEVNEKLFF.

The chain links TRBV25-1 to TRBJ2-5; 8 bases map to TRBD2. The CDR3 consists of 16 residues. Trimming cost V 3 bases and J 5 bases; bases outside gene matches: 11. Germline V CDR1 and CDR2: MGHDK, SYGVNS. The CDR3 nucleotides read TGTGCCAGCAGTGACACAACTAGCGGACGGGGGGAGACCCAGTACTTC. Protein sequence: CASSDTTSGRGETQYF. The variable domain in full, with the rest retrieved from reference TRBV25-1 and TRBJ2-5, is EADIYQTPRYLVIGTGKKITLECSQTMGHDKMYWYQQDPGMELHLIHYSYGVNSTEKGDLSSESTVSRIRTEHFPLTLESARPSHTSQYLCASSDTTSGRGETQYFGPGTRLLVL.

This clone appeared once. The rearrangement joins TRBV6-5 to TRBJ2-2; 7 bases are a match to TRBD1. J gave up 5 bases and V 2 bases, and 5 bases lay outside the gene matches. The germline gives CDR1 MNHEY, CDR2 SVGAGI. CDR3 length equals 15 residues. CDR3 loop: CASSYLARGTGELFF. Written as DNA, the CDR3 is TGTGCCAGCAGTTACCTCGCCAGGGGGACCGGGGAGCTGTTTTTT.

With regard to this clone: Other DNA sequences in the same sample also yield this CDR3. J is TRBJ2-3 and V is TRBV11-2; D unresolved. The CDR3 sequence is 15 residues long. With 1 base removed from V and 1 base from J, the gap between germline ends came to 9 bases. The germline V gene has CDR1 SGHAT and CDR2 FQNNGV. The CDR3 reads CASSLGGSRTDTQYF. CDR3 sequence (DNA): TGTGCCAGCAGCTTAGGCGGCAGCCGCACAGATACGCAGTATTTT.

On this clone: In the same sample, other DNA sequences code for this CDR3. This chain joins TRBV28 and TRBJ2-5; D unresolved. V was shortened by 2 bases and J by 2 bases, with 9 bases between the two germline ends. The CDR3 has 14 residues. Germline CDR1 MDHEN, CDR2 SYDVKM. Here the CDR3 reads CASSLTFGQETQYF. The CDR3 nucleotides read TGTGCCAGCAGTTTAACATTCGGTCAAGAGACCCAGTACTTC. The complete variable domain, with remaining parts taken from reference TRBV28 and TRBJ2-5, reads DVKVTQSSRYLVKRTGEKVFLECVQDMDHENMFWYRQDPGLGLRLIYFSYDVKMKEKGDIPEGYSVSREKKERFSLILESASTNQTSMYLCASSLTFGQETQYFGPGTRLLVL.

This chain uses TRBV5-1 with TRBJ2-2; perhaps D is TRBD1 or TRBD2 (5 bases each). The CDR3 is made up of 14 amino acids. With 4 bases removed from V and 6 bases from J, the gap between germline ends came to 13 bases. From germline, CDR1 is SGHRS and CDR2 YFSETQ. CDR3 sequence (DNA): TGCGCCAGCAGCCTCCTCGGGGACGCCGGGGAGCTGTTTTTT. Encoded protein: CASSLLGDAGELFF.

The rearrangement links TRBV11-2 to TRBJ2-1, with 8 bases lining up with TRBD2. Germline CDR1 is SGHAT and CDR2 is FQNNGV. V lost 6 bases and J lost 11; bases outside the gene matches: 15. The CDR3 is 15 residues long. For the CDR3, the DNA is TGTGCCAGCAGTTCTGCCCCCGGGACTAGGCAAAAGCAGTTCTTC. This translates into CASSSAPGTRQKQFF.

The chain combines TRBV6-6 with TRBJ1-2; the D gene is possibly TRBD1 (5 bases). There are 12 residues in the CDR3. Deletions cut 5 bases from V and 14 bases from J, with 18 bases between. The germline V gene has CDR1 MNHNY and CDR2 SVGAGI (reference sequence). In nucleotides, the CDR3 is TGTGCCAGCAGTGAGACCCCCGGGGGTCAAACCTTC. Protein sequence: CASSETPGGQTF.

This clone was detected once. The gene calls are TRBV21-1 and TRBJ2-4; TRBD1 reflects the table's D call only, with no check against the DNA. TRBV21-1 is a documented pseudogene. The CDR3 has 16 amino acids. CDR3 nucleotide sequence: TGTGCCAGCAGTTTTGGACAGATCTTAGCCAAAAACATTCAGTACTTC. Its translation is CASSFGQILAKNIQYF.

Points on this clone: Distinct nucleotide sequences in the sample also encode this CDR3. This chain links TRBV5-4 with TRBJ1-2, with D perhaps TRBD1 (5 bases). The CDR3 sequence is 13 residues long. Germline values: CDR1 SGHNT, CDR2 YYREEE (reference sequence). V dropped 3 bases and J dropped 5 bases, with 11 bases sitting between them. DNA for the CDR3: TGTGCCAGCAGCTCTGACAGTCTATATGGCTACACCTTC. Protein sequence: CASSSDSLYGYTF.

This clone was found once. V usage is TRBV28 and J usage is TRBJ2-7; 7 bases match TRBD2. Germline loops: CDR1 MDHEN, CDR2 SYDVKM. Unmatched junction bases numbered 14, after V lost 6 bases and J lost 3 bases. This CDR3 has 16 residues. CDR3 coding DNA: TGTGCCAGCAGCGAACTGGGGGGGGGACTGCTCTACGAGCAGTACTTC. It encodes CASSELGGGLLYEQYF.

Notes on this clone: This sample also contains other DNA sequences that code for the same CDR3. The chain uses TRBV5-4 and TRBJ2-3, with 9 bases identical to TRBD2. The V gene end was trimmed by 6 bases and the J gene end by 0 bases; junction bases not matched to a gene: 8. The germline CDR1 and CDR2 sequences are SGHNT and YYREEE (reference sequence). The CDR3 consists of 16 residues. In DNA, the CDR3 is TGTGCCAGCAAAGGGGCGGGAGGGCTAAGCACAGATACGCAGTATTTT. This sequence encodes CASKGAGGLSTDTQYF.

The chain employs TRBV6-5 and TRBJ1-1; D not resolved. The CDR3 is made up of 14 amino acids. Trimming stripped 7 bases from V and 1 base from J, with 13 bases between. Germline V CDR1 and CDR2: MNHEY, SVGAGI. The CDR3 DNA is TGTGCCAGCACCACATCGACGACGAACACTGAAGCTTTCTTT. Translation: CASTTSTTNTEAFF.

This chain links TRBV30 with TRBJ1-3; D is unclear. Trimming cost V 0 bases and J 0 bases, with 9 bases left between them. Germline CDR1 and CDR2: GTSNPN and SVGIG (reference sequence). The CDR3 has 15 amino acids. The CDR3, as DNA: TGTGCCTGGAGTGTAGGCGGTATCTCTGGAAACACCATATATTTT. Translation: CAWSVGGISGNTIYF.

This chain joins TRBV28 and TRBJ1-3, with D hard to call. With 5 bases removed from V and 2 bases from J, the gap between germline ends came to 13 bases. The CDR3 spans 15 residues. The germline gives CDR1 MDHEN, CDR2 SYDVKM. CDR3 sequence (DNA): TGTGCCAGCAGTCCACTCCCGAGGGCTGGAAACACCATATATTTT. This codes for CASSPLPRAGNTIYF.

This chain uses TRBV13 with TRBJ1-4; the D is unclear. The germline CDR1 and CDR2 sequences are PRHDT and FYEKMQ (reference sequence). V lost 5 bases and J 5 bases, leaving 6 bases between the germline ends. CDR3 length: 12 amino acids. The CDR3 protein is CASSAINEKLFF. Here the CDR3 DNA reads TGTGCCAGCAGCGCGATAAATGAAAAACTGTTTTTT.

The J gene is TRBJ1-5, the V gene TRBV4-1; no definite D call. CDR1 and CDR2 (germline): MGHRA, YSYEKL. The CDR3 runs 15 residues. V lost 4 bases to trimming and J lost 4 bases, with 14 bases between them. The CDR3 DNA follows: TGCGCCAGCAGCCCCGAGGGATACCTGAATCAGCCCCAGCATTTT. The encoded protein is CASSPEGYLNQPQHF.

The J gene is TRBJ2-7, the V gene TRBV6-5; D is uncertain. CDR3 size: 15 residues. V was trimmed by 5 bases and J by 6 bases, leaving 20 bases between them. Germline V gene data show CDR1 as MNHEY and CDR2 as SVGAGI. For the CDR3, the DNA is TGTGCCAGCAGTCTTACCCGGCAGACCCCTGGCGAGCAGTACTTC. Its translation is CASSLTRQTPGEQYF.

The rearrangement uses TRBV19 and TRBJ1-1; 7 bases align to TRBD1. The J segment lost 2 bases and the V segment lost 9 bases, leaving 12 bases of the junction unmatched. In germline, CDR1 is LNHDA, CDR2 SQIVND (reference sequence). The CDR3 length is 15 residues. CDR3 in amino acids: CASRGGDRSNTEAFF. The CDR3 DNA reads TGTGCCAGCCGTGGGGGGGACAGATCAAACACTGAAGCTTTCTTT.

This chain uses TRBV6-1 with TRBJ2-1; possibly TRBD1 or TRBD2 for D (6 bases each). Germline loops: CDR1 MNHNS, CDR2 SASEGT. This CDR3 contains 14 residues. V was pared by 0 bases and J by 6 bases, with 9 bases between. The CDR3 region has the DNA TGTGCCAGCAGTGAAGCATGGGGGGCCAATGAGCAGTTCTTC. It encodes CASSEAWGANEQFF.

The chain couples TRBV6-5 to TRBJ1-1; 8 bases match TRBD1. Losses at the gene ends were 0 bases for V and 11 bases for J; bases not matched to a gene: 11. This CDR3 is 15 amino acids long. Germline values: CDR1 MNHEY, CDR2 SVGAGI. As DNA, the CDR3 is TGTGCCAGCAGTTACTCGAGGCCTCGGGGACAGGAGGCTTTCTTT. As protein: CASSYSRPRGQEAFF.

This CDR3 reads CASSSEGGSVRGLFF. The DNA for the CDR3 is TGCGCCAGCAGCTCGGAGGGAGGATCCGTGAGGGGACTGTTTTTT. The chain is built from TRBV5-1 and TRBJ1-4; D might be TRBD1 (5 bases). Germline-derived CDR1 and CDR2 are SGHRS and YFSETQ. V lost 3 bases and J lost 13, with 22 bases in between. This CDR3 has 15 residues.

The gene calls are TRBV5-4 and TRBJ1-2, with 7 nucleotides matching TRBD1. V was pared by 1 base and J by 6 bases, with 9 bases of the junction left unmatched. The CDR3 is 15 residues long. Germline V gives CDR1 SGHNT, CDR2 YYREEE (reference sequence). The CDR3 is CASSLTTGVVNGYTF. The CDR3 DNA reads as TGTGCCAGCAGCTTGACTACAGGGGTAGTGAATGGCTACACCTTC.

This clone was detected once. CDR3 sequence (DNA): TGTGCCAGCAGCCGGCCGGGACTAGCGGGCCCGACCGGGGAGCTGTTTTTT. It yields the protein CASSRPGLAGPTGELFF. The chain recombines TRBV7-2 with TRBJ2-2, with 12 nucleotides matching TRBD2. Germline V CDR1 and CDR2: SGHTA, FQGNSA. The CDR3 extends over 17 amino acids. V was clipped by 5 bases and J by 5 bases; unmatched bases: 9.